These 5 T cell receptor beta chains originate from one sample sequenced in a study of shared clonotypes between healthy human individuals. Generated by immunoSEQ multiplex PCR, the TCRdb table keeps only in-frame clones and is missing some. Of 950,000 to 1,100,000 clones listed, about 70% are singletons. Material for sequencing was memory CD4+ T cells sorted from blood. The subset: CD45RA-negative fraction. The receptors originated from a man aged 18 to 30 in good health.

This chain links TRBV5-1 with TRBJ2-3; no definite D call. The length of the CDR3 is 15 residues. V was clipped by 0 bases and J by 2 bases, with 10 bases between them. Germline V gene data show CDR1 as SGHRS and CDR2 as YFSETQ. The CDR3 region has the DNA TGCGCCAGCAGCTTGGTCCCGCAGTCCACAGATACGCAGTATTTT. This sequence encodes CASSLVPQSTDTQYF. The full variable domain, with the rest looked up from reference TRBV5-1 and TRBJ2-3, is KAGVTQTPRYLIKTRGQQVTLSCSPISGHRSVSWYQQTPGQGLQFLFEYFSETQRNKGNFPGRFSGRQFSNSRSEMNVSTLELGDSALYLCASSLVPQSTDTQYFGPGTRLTVL.

The rearrangement links TRBV18 to TRBJ1-6; TRBD1 matches at 11 bases. There are 15 residues in the CDR3. The V gene end was trimmed by 3 bases and the J gene end by 8 bases; junction bases not matched to a gene: 3. Germline values: CDR1 KGHSH, CDR2 LQKENI. The CDR3 here is CASSPRTGGDSPLHF. The CDR3, as DNA: TGTGCCAGCTCACCCAGGACAGGGGGCGATTCACCCCTCCACTTT.

This clone was detected only once. The rearrangement joins TRBV5-1 to TRBJ2-7; TRBD1 matches at 7 bases. Germline V gene sequence: CDR1 SGHRS, CDR2 YFSETQ. The length of the CDR3 is 16 residues. J was trimmed by 0 bases and V by 3 bases; bases with no gene match: 9. The CDR3 DNA sequence: TGCGCCAGCAGCTCGACACCGACAGGGCCCTCCTACGAGCAGTACTTC. This encodes CASSSTPTGPSYEQYF.

This chain uses TRBV5-4 with TRBJ2-7; D remains ambiguous. V lost 0 bases and J 6 bases, leaving 13 bases between the germline ends. The CDR3 has 14 residues. The germline V gene encodes CDR1 SGHNT and CDR2 YYREEE (reference sequence). CDR3 bases: TGTGCCAGCAGCTTGGGGCAGACCCTGGGCGAGCAGTACTTC. Translation gives CASSLGQTLGEQYF. The full variable domain, its missing parts supplied by reference TRBV5-4 and TRBJ2-7, is ETGVTQSPTHLIKTRGQQVTLRCSSQSGHNTVSWYQQALGQGPQFIFQYYREEENGRGNFPPRFSGLQFPNYSSELNVNALELDDSALYLCASSLGQTLGEQYFGPGTRLTVT.

The rearrangement links TRBV9 to TRBJ1-4; 8 bases map to TRBD1. The CDR3 contains 15 residues. The junction had 6 bases not matched to a gene; V was cut back by 0 bases and J by 8 bases. Germline lookup yields CDR1 SGDLS and CDR2 YYNGEE. CDR3 sequence: CASSVAAQGGEKLFF. The CDR3, as DNA: TGTGCCAGCAGCGTAGCTGCACAGGGGGGGGAAAAACTGTTTTTT.